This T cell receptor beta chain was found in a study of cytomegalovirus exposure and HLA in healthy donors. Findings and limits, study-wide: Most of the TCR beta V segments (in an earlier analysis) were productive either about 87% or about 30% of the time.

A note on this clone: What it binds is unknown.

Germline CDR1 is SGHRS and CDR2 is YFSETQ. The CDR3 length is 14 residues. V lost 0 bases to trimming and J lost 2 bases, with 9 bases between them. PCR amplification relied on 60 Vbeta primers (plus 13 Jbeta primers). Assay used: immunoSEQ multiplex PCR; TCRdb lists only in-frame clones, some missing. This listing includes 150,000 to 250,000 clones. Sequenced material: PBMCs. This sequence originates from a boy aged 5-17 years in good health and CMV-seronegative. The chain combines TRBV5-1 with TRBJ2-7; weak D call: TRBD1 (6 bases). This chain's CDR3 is CASSLGQATYEQYF. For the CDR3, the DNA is TGCGCCAGCAGCTTGGGACAGGCGACCTACGAGCAGTACTTC.